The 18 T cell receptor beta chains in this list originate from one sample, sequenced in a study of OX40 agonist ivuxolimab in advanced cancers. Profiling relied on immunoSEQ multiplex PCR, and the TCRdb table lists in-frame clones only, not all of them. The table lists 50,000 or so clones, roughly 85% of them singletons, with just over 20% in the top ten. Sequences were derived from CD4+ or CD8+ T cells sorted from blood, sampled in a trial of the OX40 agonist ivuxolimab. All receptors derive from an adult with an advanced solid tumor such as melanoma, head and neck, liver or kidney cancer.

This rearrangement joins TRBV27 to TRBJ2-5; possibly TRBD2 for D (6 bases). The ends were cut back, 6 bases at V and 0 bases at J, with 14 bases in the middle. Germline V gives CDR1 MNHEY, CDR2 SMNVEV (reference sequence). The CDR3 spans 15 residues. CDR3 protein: CASRALGTHQETQYF. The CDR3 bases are TGTGCCAGCAGGGCCCTTGGGACTCACCAAGAGACCCAGTACTTC.

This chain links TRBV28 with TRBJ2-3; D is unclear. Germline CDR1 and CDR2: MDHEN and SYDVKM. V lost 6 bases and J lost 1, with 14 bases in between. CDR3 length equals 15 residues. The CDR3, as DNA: TGTGCCAGCAGATACCTTGCTGGGGGCACAGATACGCAGTATTTT. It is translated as CASRYLAGGTDTQYF.

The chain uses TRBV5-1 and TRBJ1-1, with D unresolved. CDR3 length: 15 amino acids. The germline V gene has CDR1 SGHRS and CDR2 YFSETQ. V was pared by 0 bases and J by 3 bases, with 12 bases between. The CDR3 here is CASSLAPGQDTEAFF. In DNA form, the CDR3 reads TGCGCCAGCAGCTTGGCTCCTGGGCAGGACACTGAAGCTTTCTTT.

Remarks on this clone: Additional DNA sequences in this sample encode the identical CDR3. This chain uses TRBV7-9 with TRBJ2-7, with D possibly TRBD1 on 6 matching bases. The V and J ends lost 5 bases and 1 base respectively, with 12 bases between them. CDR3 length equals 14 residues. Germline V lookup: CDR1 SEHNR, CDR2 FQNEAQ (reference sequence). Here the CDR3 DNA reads TGTGCCAGCAGCCCCGGGACACCGTCCTACGAGCAGTACTTC. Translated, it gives CASSPGTPSYEQYF.

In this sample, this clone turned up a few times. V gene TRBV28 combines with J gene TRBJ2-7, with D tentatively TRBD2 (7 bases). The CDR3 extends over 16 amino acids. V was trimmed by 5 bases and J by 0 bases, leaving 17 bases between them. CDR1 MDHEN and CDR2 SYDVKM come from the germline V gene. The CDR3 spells CASSPVGGGSSYEQYF. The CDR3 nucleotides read TGTGCCAGCAGTCCCGTGGGGGGCGGGAGCTCCTACGAGCAGTACTTC.

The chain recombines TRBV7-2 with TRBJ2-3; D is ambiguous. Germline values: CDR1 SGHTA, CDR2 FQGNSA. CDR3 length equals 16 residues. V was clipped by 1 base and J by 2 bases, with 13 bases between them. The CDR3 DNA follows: TGTGCCAGCAGCTTAGTGTGGCGCGGAAACACAGATACGCAGTATTTT. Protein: CASSLVWRGNTDTQYF.

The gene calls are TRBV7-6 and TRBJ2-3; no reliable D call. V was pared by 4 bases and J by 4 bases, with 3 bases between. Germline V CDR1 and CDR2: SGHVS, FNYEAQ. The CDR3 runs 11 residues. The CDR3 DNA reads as TGTGCCAGCAGCTGGCCAGATACGCAGTATTTT. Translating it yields CASSWPDTQYF.

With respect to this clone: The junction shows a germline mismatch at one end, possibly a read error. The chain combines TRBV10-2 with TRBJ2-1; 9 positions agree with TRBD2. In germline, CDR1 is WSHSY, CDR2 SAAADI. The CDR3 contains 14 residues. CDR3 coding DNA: TGCGCCAGCAGTGAGGGGGCGGGGGGGCCCCGAACGATCTTC. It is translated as CASSEGAGGPRTIF.

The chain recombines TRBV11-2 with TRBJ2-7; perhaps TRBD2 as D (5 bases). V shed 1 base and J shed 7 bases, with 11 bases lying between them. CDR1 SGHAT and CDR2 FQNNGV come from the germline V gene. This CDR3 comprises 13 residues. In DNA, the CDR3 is TGTGCCAGCAGCTTAGCGGGGTCGTTGGAGCAGTACGTC. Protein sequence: CASSLAGSLEQYV.

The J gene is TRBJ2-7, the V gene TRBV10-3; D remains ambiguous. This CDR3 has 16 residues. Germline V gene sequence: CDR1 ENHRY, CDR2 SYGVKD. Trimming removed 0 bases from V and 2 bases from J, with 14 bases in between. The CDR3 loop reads CAISESAAAPTYEQYV. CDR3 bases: TGTGCCATCAGTGAGTCGGCGGCAGCTCCCACCTACGAGCAGTACGTC.

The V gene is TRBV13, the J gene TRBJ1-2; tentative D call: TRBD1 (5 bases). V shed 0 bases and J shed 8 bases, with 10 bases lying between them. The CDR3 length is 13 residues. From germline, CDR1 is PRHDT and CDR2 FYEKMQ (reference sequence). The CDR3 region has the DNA TGTGCCAGCAGCTTAGGGGAGGGGTTAGGCTACACCTTC. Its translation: CASSLGEGLGYTF. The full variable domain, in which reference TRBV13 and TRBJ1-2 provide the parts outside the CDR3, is AAGVIQSPRHLIKEKRETATLKCYPIPRHDTVYWYQQGPGQDPQFLISFYEKMQSDKGSIPDRFSAQQFSDYHSELNMSSLELGDSALYFCASSLGEGLGYTFGSGTRLTVV.

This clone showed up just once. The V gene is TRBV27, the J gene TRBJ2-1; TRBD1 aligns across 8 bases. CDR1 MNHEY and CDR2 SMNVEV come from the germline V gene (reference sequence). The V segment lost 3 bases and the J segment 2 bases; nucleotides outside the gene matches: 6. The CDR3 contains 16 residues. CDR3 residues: CASSLGQGAAYNEQFF. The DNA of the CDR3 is TGTGCCAGCAGTTTGGGTCAGGGGGCGGCCTACAATGAGCAGTTCTTC.

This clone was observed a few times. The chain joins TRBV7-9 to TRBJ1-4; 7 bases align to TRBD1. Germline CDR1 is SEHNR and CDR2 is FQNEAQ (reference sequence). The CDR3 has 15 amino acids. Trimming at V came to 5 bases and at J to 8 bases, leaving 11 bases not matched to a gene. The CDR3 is CASSVKGAGLEKLFF. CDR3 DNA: TGTGCCAGCAGCGTGAAGGGGGCGGGATTAGAAAAACTGTTTTTT.

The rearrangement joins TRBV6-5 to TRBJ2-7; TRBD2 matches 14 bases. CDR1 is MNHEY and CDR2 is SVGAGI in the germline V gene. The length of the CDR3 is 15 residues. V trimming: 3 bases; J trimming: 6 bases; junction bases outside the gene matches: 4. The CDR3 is CASSYPGLAGVEQYF. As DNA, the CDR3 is TGTGCCAGCAGTTATCCGGGACTAGCGGGGGTCGAGCAGTACTTC.

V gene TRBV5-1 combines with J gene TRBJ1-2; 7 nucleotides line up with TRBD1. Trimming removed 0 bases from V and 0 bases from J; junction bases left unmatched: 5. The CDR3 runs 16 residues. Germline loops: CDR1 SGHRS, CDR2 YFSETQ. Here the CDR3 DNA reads TGCGCCAGCAGCTTGGCCGGGACAGCCGCTAACTATGGCTACACCTTC. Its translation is CASSLAGTAANYGYTF.

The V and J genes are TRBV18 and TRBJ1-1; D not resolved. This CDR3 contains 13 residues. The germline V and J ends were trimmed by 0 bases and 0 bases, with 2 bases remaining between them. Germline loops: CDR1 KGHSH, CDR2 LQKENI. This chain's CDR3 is CASSPPVNTEAFF. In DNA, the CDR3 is TGTGCCAGCTCACCACCTGTGAACACTGAAGCTTTCTTT.

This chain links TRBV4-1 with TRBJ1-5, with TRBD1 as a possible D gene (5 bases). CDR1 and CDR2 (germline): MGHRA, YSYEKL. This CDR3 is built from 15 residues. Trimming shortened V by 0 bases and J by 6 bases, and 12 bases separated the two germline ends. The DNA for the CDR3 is TGCGCCAGCAGCCAAGAATGGGGGGTTGGTCAGCCCCAGCATTTT. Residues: CASSQEWGVGQPQHF.

The CDR3 nucleotides read TGTGCCAGCAGCTCCATAGGGGTGGCGGCTGAAGCTTTCTTT. Translation: CASSSIGVAAEAFF. The chain has TRBV7-2 and TRBJ1-1; D possibly corresponds to TRBD1 (5 bases). Trimming left V 4 bases short and J 6 bases short, with 15 bases between. CDR1 is SGHTA and CDR2 is FQGNSA in the germline V gene. This CDR3 is 14 amino acids long.